This TCR beta chain was captured by sequencing in a study of T cell responses to AZD1222 COVID-19 vaccine (dated by TCRdb to the early 2020s). Background on the whole study: AZD1222 recipients whose second dose came at about 4 weeks and those whose second dose came at about 12 weeks were combined into one group, since spike-specific TCR depth and breadth did not differ between the two schedules. Enrollment into the trials was organized by age into subgroups of 18-55, 56-69 and 70-plus years, and those subgroups contained roughly 150, 30 and 60 TCR-sequenced participants, respectively. A total of 233 trial participants underwent TCR sequencing, of whom nearly 210 received two doses of AZD1222 and 26 received two doses of the MenACWY control vaccine.

The time point label of this sample denotes: baseline before first vaccination. Samples from vaccinated people were obtained from the UK trials COV001 and COV002, which included a single-blind randomized controlled phase 2/3 trial of AZD1222 (ChAdOx1 nCoV-19) in healthy adults. Trial participant PBMC samples were collected at day 0 and day 28 after the second dose for TCRbeta chain sequencing. About this clone itself: Its antigen is currently not known. Base qualities are not recorded, but no much larger clone differs from it by a single base.

Beyond this particular receptor, the publication reports: In the small 56-69-year group, the increase in depth fell short of significance, most likely because of low power. The vaccine-associated CD4 TCRs covered the entire spike protein, and the dominant responses fell in regions 160-218 and 743-854. Most participants were white British and females outnumbered males, and the authors suggested that clonal diversity may have been underestimated. Because no day 14 peak-response samples were available, repertoires were characterized only after the peak T cell response. Epitopes outside the regions mutated in the B.1.351 and B.1.1.7 variants were reportedly recognized by nearly half of the unique spike-specific TCRs. After two AZD1222 doses, both the breadth and the depth of spike-specific TCRs were significantly higher than at day 0 and than in MenACWY recipients. Conclusions about previously exposed vaccinees were limited because only six AZD1222 recipients were SARS-CoV-2 seropositive at baseline.

The CDR3 regions of human TCRbeta chains were analyzed by immunosequencing. Processing in the source paper ran as follows. TCRs in the repertoires were matched against a reference library of SARS-CoV-2-specific TCRs that had been generated with the MIRA antigen-specificity platform. Breadth was defined as the fraction of unique TCRs that were SARS-CoV-2-associated, and depth was defined as the fraction of total T cells that were SARS-CoV-2-associated. Each spike-specific TCR was assigned to its reactive spike region and to a CD4 or CD8 class using the MIRA data. Log10-transformed breadth and depth values were compared by one-way ANOVA with Sidak's multiple comparisons tests. As stored in TCRdb, this immuneACCESS dataset retains in-frame rearrangements with V and J assigned. A fraction of the clones does not appear; measured against another copy, unresolved V genes explain less than half of the discrepancy, and the remainder lacks a known reason. That table supplies the V and J calls and clone size; D and trimming were determined from the DNA. The sample has about 200,000 clones on record, almost 90% of them singletons. More than 7% of the sample comes from the top ten.

From the germline V gene (reference sequence), CDR1 is LNHDA and CDR2 is SQIVND. V is pruned by 1 base and J by 5 bases, leaving 1 base of the junction without a gene match. The CDR3 runs 14 amino acids, cysteine and phenylalanine included. The only DNA kept is the CDR3, 42 bases in frame from the first base. The chain is encoded by TRBV19 joined to TRBJ2-1, and 8 junction bases match TRBD2. This clonotype was obtained from an adult in good health. Material: peripheral blood, obtained on day 0 of AZD1222 vaccination. At the DNA level, the sequence is TGTGCCAGTAGTATAGCGGGGGGGGACAATGAGCAGTTCTTC. This yields the protein CASSIAGGDNEQFF.